Listed below are T cell receptor beta chains from one sample, sequenced in a study of glioma-infiltrating T cells after dendritic cell vaccination. Profiled with immunoSEQ multiplex PCR; TCRdb holds only in-frame clones, not every one. This table has a few thousand clones, around three quarters appearing once. Specimen: tumor tissue, collected after dendritic cell vaccination. These receptors were obtained from a human donor with glioblastoma. CDR3s include the opening cysteine and the closing phenylalanine or tryptophan. D genes are given only for firm matches. Clone size, where shown, is once, few, many, or a class for clones that have expanded.

J gene | clone size | D gene | V gene | CDR3 protein | CDR3 DNA
TRBJ2-7 | few | NA | TRBV6-5 | CASSSLDRIYEQYF | TGTGCCAGCAGTTCTCTCGACAGAATCTACGAGCAGTACTTC
TRBJ2-7 | NA | TRBD2 | TRBV28 | CASSLIRGRTSYEQYF | TGTGCCAGCAGTTTAATCCGCGGGAGGACCTCCTACGAGCAGTACTTC
TRBJ2-3 | NA | TRBD2 | TRBV5-6 | CASSLGAGVKDTQYF | TGTGCCAGCAGCTTGGGAGCGGGAGTAAAGGATACGCAGTATTTT
TRBJ1-1 | NA | NA | TRBV19 | CASSPGVGAFF | TGTGCCAGTAGCCCGGGGGTTGGGGCTTTCTTT
TRBJ2-7 | NA | NA | TRBV19 | CASGRTESYEQYF | TGTGCCAGTGGGAGGACTGAAAGCTACGAGCAGTACTTC
TRBJ2-5 | NA | NA | TRBV5-4 | CASSWLAAHQETQYF | TGTGCCAGCAGCTGGCTGGCGGCCCACCAAGAGACCCAGTACTTC
TRBJ1-4 | NA | NA | TRBV5-1 | CASSRTVGEKLFF | TGCGCCAGCAGCCGGACAGTGGGTGAAAAACTGTTTTTT
TRBJ1-2 | NA | NA | TRBV13 | CASSLADSYGYTF | TGTGCCAGCAGCTTGGCGGACAGTTATGGCTACACCTTC
TRBJ1-1 | NA | NA | TRBV7-9 | CASTDTVNTEAFF | TGTGCCAGCACCGACACAGTAAACACTGAAGCTTTCTTT
TRBJ2-3 | few | TRBD1 | TRBV5-4 | CASSLGQIGDTQYF | TGTGCCAGCAGCCTGGGACAGATAGGGGATACGCAGTATTTT
TRBJ2-7 | NA | TRBD1 | TRBV6-6 | CASSRTGVTYEQYF | TGTGCCAGCAGCCGGACAGGGGTCACCTACGAGCAGTACTTC
TRBJ1-2 | NA | TRBD1 | TRBV28 | CASSSDRGANYGYTF | TGTGCCAGCAGCTCCGACAGGGGGGCTAACTATGGCTACACCTTC
TRBJ2-1 | few | NA | TRBV6-5 | CASSYSKAEQFF | TGTGCCAGCAGTTACTCGAAAGCTGAGCAGTTCTTC
TRBJ1-1 | NA | NA | TRBV28 | CASSTPTAMNTEAFF | TGTGCCAGCAGTACCCCGACAGCAATGAACACTGAAGCTTTCTTT
TRBJ2-1 | NA | NA | TRBV7-9 | CASSLAEYNEQFF | TGTGCCAGCAGCTTAGCAGAGTACAATGAGCAGTTCTTC
TRBJ2-1 | NA | NA | TRBV7-6 | CASSLVIGINEQFF | TGTGCCAGCAGCTTAGTTATCGGGATCAATGAGCAGTTCTTC
TRBJ2-1 | large | TRBD2 | TRBV7-3 | CASSPSGSGEQFF | TGTGCCAGCAGCCCCAGCGGGAGTGGTGAGCAGTTCTTC
TRBJ2-2 | NA | NA | TRBV9 | CASSVRRLENTGELFF | TGTGCCAGCAGCGTCCGACGACTGGAAAACACCGGGGAGCTGTTTTTT
TRBJ1-1 | NA | TRBD1 | TRBV7-9 | CASSFDRGRVAFF | TGTGCCAGCAGCTTCGACAGGGGGCGGGTAGCTTTCTTT
TRBJ2-3 | NA | TRBD2 | TRBV7-6 | CASSKTSGGLTDTQYF | TGTGCCAGCAGCAAGACTAGCGGGGGACTCACAGATACGCAGTATTTT
TRBJ2-7 | few | TRBD1 | TRBV5-6 | CASSLMGQLVEQYF | TGTGCCAGCAGCTTGATGGGACAGCTCGTAGAGCAGTACTTC
TRBJ2-7 | NA | TRBD2 | TRBV25-1 | CASSEGGGYEQYF | TGTGCCAGCAGTGAAGGGGGAGGGTACGAGCAGTACTTC
TRBJ2-3 | NA | TRBD2 | TRBV7-6 | CASSLTGRGTDTQYF | TGTGCCAGCAGCTTAACCGGGAGGGGTACAGATACGCAGTATTTT
TRBJ2-7 | NA | TRBD1 | TRBV6-5 | CASSYYQGALRYEQYF | TGTGCCAGCAGTTACTATCAGGGGGCCCTTCGCTACGAGCAGTACTTC
TRBJ2-2 | NA | TRBD1 | TRBV7-9 | CASSFSGGTGELFF | TGTGCCAGCAGCTTCTCAGGGGGCACCGGGGAGCTGTTTTTT
TRBJ2-1 | NA | TRBD2 | TRBV6-1 | CASSSSGMGNEQFF | TGTGCCAGCAGTAGTAGCGGGATGGGGAATGAGCAGTTCTTC
TRBJ1-2 | NA | TRBD1 | TRBV4-2 | CASSQTRDSNYGYTF | TGTGCCAGCAGCCAAACTAGGGACAGTAACTATGGCTACACCTTC
TRBJ2-3 | NA | TRBD1 | TRBV2 | CARGTVDSTDTQYF | TGTGCCAGAGGGACAGTGGATTCCACAGATACGCAGTATTTT
TRBJ2-3 | NA | NA | TRBV7-9 | CASSLFLITVDTQYF | TGTGCCAGCAGCTTATTTTTAATAACGGTGGATACGCAGTATTTT
TRBJ1-1 | NA | TRBD1 | TRBV12-5 | CASGSDAGGAFF | TGTGCTAGTGGTTCCGATGCAGGGGGAGCTTTCTTT
TRBJ2-5 | NA | TRBD1 | TRBV19 | CASSISGQGARETQYF | TGTGCCAGTAGTATTTCCGGCCAGGGGGCACGGGAGACCCAGTACTTC
TRBJ2-1 | NA | NA | TRBV30 | CAWSGEVEQFF | TGTGCCTGGAGTGGAGAAGTTGAGCAGTTCTTC
TRBJ1-1 | NA | NA | TRBV14 | CASSQGLIGTEAFF | TGTGCCAGCAGCCAAGGACTCATAGGCACTGAAGCTTTCTTT
TRBJ2-3 | NA | TRBD2 | TRBV7-2 | CASGRRGRVTDTQYF | TGTGCCAGCGGGCGTCGGGGGAGGGTCACAGATACGCAGTATTTT
TRBJ2-2 | NA | TRBD1 | TRBV7-9 | CASSSGQGASRGELFF | TGTGCCAGCAGCTCGGGACAGGGGGCCTCTAGAGGGGAGCTGTTTTTT
TRBJ2-3 | few | TRBD2 | TRBV27 | CASSFPNGTSTDTQYF | TGTGCCAGCAGTTTTCCGAACGGGACTAGCACCGATACGCAGTATTTT
TRBJ2-7 | few | TRBD2 | TRBV5-5 | CASRPGLAGGWYEQYF | TGTGCCAGCAGACCCGGACTAGCGGGAGGATGGTACGAGCAGTACTTC
TRBJ2-7 | NA | TRBD1 | TRBV9 | CASSVGQGGGYEQYF | TGTGCCAGCAGCGTTGGACAGGGAGGCGGCTACGAGCAGTACTTC
TRBJ2-2 | NA | TRBD2 | TRBV19 | CASSDPGLAGRGTGELFF | TGTGCCAGTAGTGATCCGGGACTAGCGGGACGAGGTACCGGGGAGCTGTTTTTT
TRBJ2-3 | once | TRBD1 | TRBV29-1 | CSVAGTGSTDTQYF | TGCAGCGTTGCCGGGACAGGGTCCACAGATACGCAGTATTTT
TRBJ2-7 | NA | TRBD1 | TRBV4-1 | CASSQDWDSGSYEQYF | TGCGCCAGCAGCCAAGATTGGGACAGCGGCTCCTACGAGCAGTACTTC
TRBJ1-3 | NA | NA | TRBV7-2 | CASSGAVGEGNTIYF | TGTGCCAGCAGCGGAGCGGTTGGGGAAGGAAACACCATATATTTT
TRBJ2-7 | NA | NA | TRBV7-2 | CASSLGLGGEQYF | TGTGCCAGCAGCTTAGGTCTAGGCGGGGAGCAGTACTTC
TRBJ2-1 | NA | NA | TRBV4-2 | CASSQVNSAGPIPMYNEQFF | TGTGCCAGCAGCCAAGTTAATTCAGCGGGCCCTATCCCTATGTACAATGAGCAGTTCTTC
TRBJ1-1 | large | NA | TRBV9 | CASSVDVGVMNTEAFF | TGTGCCAGCAGCGTAGATGTAGGGGTCATGAACACTGAAGCTTTCTTT
TRBJ1-1 | once | NA | TRBV7-2 | CASNSAGLGDTEAFF | TGTGCCAGCAACTCGGCAGGGCTAGGTGACACTGAAGCTTTCTTT
TRBJ2-3 | few | NA | TRBV6-1 | CASSGFNERINTDTQYF | TGTGCCAGCAGTGGTTTTAATGAGCGGATCAACACAGATACGCAGTATTTT
TRBJ2-7 | NA | NA | TRBV7-8 | CASSLFPTSTGSYEQYF | TGTGCCAGCAGCTTATTTCCGACTAGTACGGGGTCCTACGAGCAGTACTTC
TRBJ2-2 | NA | TRBD2 | TRBV5-4 | CASHAGENTGELFF | TGTGCCAGCCACGCGGGGGAGAACACCGGGGAGCTGTTTTTT
TRBJ2-7 | NA | TRBD2 | TRBV7-8 | CASSLDGAGGAYEQYF | TGTGCCAGCAGCTTAGACGGAGCGGGAGGGGCCTACGAGCAGTACTTC
TRBJ1-2 | NA | NA | TRBV7-2 | CASSRGQTTDGYTF | TGTGCCAGCAGCCGAGGACAGACAACCGATGGCTACACCTTC
TRBJ1-1 | NA | NA | TRBV30 | CAWTRDTYTEAFF | TGTGCCTGGACCCGGGACACCTACACTGAAGCTTTCTTT
TRBJ1-2 | NA | NA | TRBV7-8 | CASSQIMGAASYGYTF | TGTGCCAGCAGCCAAATAATGGGGGCAGCCTCCTATGGCTACACCTTC
TRBJ1-2 | NA | TRBD1 | TRBV27 | CASSGTDRVGGYTF | TGTGCCAGCAGTGGAACGGACAGGGTGGGAGGCTACACCTTC
TRBJ2-2 | NA | NA | TRBV9 | CASSVDLRAGELFF | TGTGCCAGCAGCGTAGACCTACGGGCCGGGGAGCTGTTTTTT
TRBJ2-7 | NA | NA | TRBV4-1 | CASSQVSGTSSYEQYF | TGCGCCAGCAGCCAAGTGTCAGGGACAAGCTCCTACGAGCAGTACTTC
TRBJ2-3 | few | NA | TRBV11-2 | CASSSFGGITDTQYF | TGTGCCAGCAGCTCCTTTGGCGGGATAACAGATACGCAGTATTTT
TRBJ2-6 | NA | NA | TRBV5-1 | CASSTRGAGANVLTF | TGCGCCAGCAGCACCAGGGGTGCAGGGGCCAACGTCCTGACTTTC
TRBJ2-3 | NA | NA | TRBV5-6 | CASSLSFTSSTDTQYF | TGTGCCAGCAGCTTGAGTTTTACTAGTAGCACAGATACGCAGTATTTT
TRBJ2-1 | few | NA | TRBV5-6 | CASSFSSTGDNEQFF | TGTGCCAGCAGCTTTAGTAGCACCGGGGACAATGAGCAGTTCTTC